This TCR beta chain stems from a study of graft-versus-host responses after intestinal transplantation. Study context: Recipients had transplants, and these were multivisceral, liver-intestinal, or isolated intestinal. Study-level results: Some GvH clones appeared in ileal mucosa or blood before recipient bone marrow. In patients with graft-donor T cell macrochimerism, allograft graft-versus-host to host-versus-graft clonal ratios were high. Among circulating GvH clones, peak levels were associated with early post-transplant declines in HvG clones.

The protocol was immunoSEQ multiplex PCR, while the TCRdb copy is restricted to in-frame clones and leaves out a portion. The table records around 20,000 clones, 85% to 95% of them present only once. As for this clone: Its antigen is still unknown.

Germline lookup yields CDR1 MDHEN and CDR2 SYDVKM. The CDR3 length is 14 residues. V lost 6 bases to trimming and J lost 4 bases, with 14 bases between them. The gene calls are TRBV28 and TRBJ2-3; D may match TRBD1 or TRBD2 (5 bases each). The sequence derives from a human patient who received an intestinal transplant, so some T cells may come from the graft donor. The sample was PBMCs, taken approximately 260 days after intestinal transplant. DNA for the CDR3: TGTGCCAGCAGCCCCGGGGCCTTTTCAGATACGCAGTATTTT. It translates to CASSPGAFSDTQYF.